The 17 T cell receptor beta chains reported below all come from one sample, sequenced in a study of blood T cell repertoires in COVID-19 (dated by TCRdb to 2020 to 2021). Libraries were constructed by the immunoSEQ multiplex PCR assay. Drawn from immuneACCESS, this table holds only the in-frame rearrangements with V and J called that TCRdb kept. Clones are partly lost; checked studies trace under half to an unresolved V gene and leave the rest unexplained. The sample table shows under 350,000 clones, and 65% to 90% are seen once. Clones ranked in the top ten supply 13% of the sample. The source material was peripheral blood. The receptors were sampled from a human donor in a cohort sampled during active COVID-19.

This clone was picked up one time. The J gene is TRBJ2-2, the V gene TRBV19; the D gene is possibly TRBD1 (5 bases). The CDR3 sequence is 16 residues long. Trimming took off 7 bases at V and 2 bases at J, with 17 bases between the two ends. Per the germline V gene, CDR1 is LNHDA and CDR2 is SQIVND (reference sequence). CDR3 sequence (DNA): TGTGCCAGTACCTCCGCAGGGATCTTAAACACCGGGGAGCTGTTTTTT. Encoded protein: CASTSAGILNTGELFF.

This chain links TRBV3-1 (or the pseudogene TRBV3-2) with TRBJ2-7; D gene unclear. V lost 5 bases, J lost 0 bases, and 8 bases lay in between. Germline V lookup: CDR1 LGHDT, CDR2 YNNKEL (reference sequence). This CDR3 has 13 residues. The CDR3 DNA is TGTGCCAGCAGCGAACGCGGCTCCTACGAGCAGTACTTC. Translation gives CASSERGSYEQYF.

The chain carries TRBV27 and TRBJ2-5, with TRBD2 matching 11 bases. This CDR3 is built from 21 residues. V shed 0 bases, J shed 2 bases, and the junction held 17 bases outside the gene matches. Germline V gene sequence: CDR1 MNHEY, CDR2 SMNVEV (reference sequence). The DNA for the CDR3 is TGTGCCAGCAGTTTATCCTTCTGGGGGACTAGCGGCCTACCAGAACAAGAGACCCAGTACTTC. Translating gives CASSLSFWGTSGLPEQETQYF.

This chain connects TRBV12-3 or TRBV12-4 to TRBJ2-1, with 10 positions matching TRBD2. The length of the CDR3 is 13 residues. J gave up 7 bases and V 7 bases, and 4 bases lay outside the gene matches. CDR3 DNA sequence: TGTGCCAGCACCGGACTAGCGGCAAATGAGCAGTTCTTC. It codes for CASTGLAANEQFF.

This clone was observed a handful of times. This sequence joins TRBV11-2 and TRBJ2-7, with D hard to call. V was shortened by 5 bases and J by 6 bases, with 11 bases between the two germline ends. The CDR3 runs 12 residues. Germline-derived CDR1 and CDR2 are SGHAT and FQNNGV. The CDR3 protein is CASSPSHVEQYF. The CDR3 DNA is TGTGCCAGCAGCCCCTCACACGTCGAGCAGTACTTC.

V usage is TRBV28 and J usage is TRBJ2-7, with 10 bases fitting TRBD2. The V and J ends lost 2 bases and 4 bases, in that order; junction bases with no gene match: 8. This CDR3 is 16 amino acids long. CDR1 MDHEN and CDR2 SYDVKM come from the germline V gene. The CDR3 reads CASSLGAGGPRYEQYF. CDR3 DNA sequence: TGTGCCAGCAGTTTAGGAGCGGGAGGGCCCCGTTACGAGCAGTACTTC.

The chain couples TRBV12-3 or TRBV12-4 to TRBJ1-5; D perhaps matches TRBD1 (6 bases). The CDR3 covers 13 residues. The ends were cut back, 4 bases at V and 3 bases at J, with 7 bases in the middle. This CDR3 reads CASSYRANQPQHF. In DNA, the CDR3 is TGTGCCAGCAGTTACAGGGCCAATCAGCCCCAGCATTTT.

The V and J genes are TRBV19 and TRBJ2-5, with no clear D. The CDR3 spans 14 residues. Between the trimmed V and J ends, which lost 2 bases and 2 bases, there was a span of 9 bases. Germline V gene data show CDR1 as LNHDA and CDR2 as SQIVND (reference sequence). Here the CDR3 DNA reads TGTGCCAGTAGTATAAGACATAATCAAGAGACCCAGTACTTC. Translated, it gives CASSIRHNQETQYF.

This clone was counted a few times. This chain joins TRBV21-1 and TRBJ2-3; TRBD2 is the table's D call, not checked against the DNA. TRBV21-1 is annotated as a pseudogene. CDR3 length: 11 amino acids. CDR3 bases: TGTGCCAGCAGCTATCGAGATACGCAGTATTTT. Its protein is CASSYRDTQYF.

V gene TRBV3-1 (or the pseudogene TRBV3-2) combines with J gene TRBJ2-4, with 12 bases fitting TRBD2. V was pared by 4 bases and J by 6 bases, with 4 bases of the junction left unmatched. Germline CDR1 and CDR2: LGHDT and YNNKEL (reference sequence). The CDR3 covers 15 residues. The CDR3 protein is CASSPPGLAGNIQYF. CDR3 in DNA: TGTGCCAGCAGCCCACCGGGACTAGCGGGAAACATTCAGTACTTC.

The rearrangement uses TRBV3-1 (or the pseudogene TRBV3-2) and TRBJ1-6; D call uncertain. This CDR3 contains 18 residues. Germline CDR1 and CDR2: LGHDT and YNNKEL (reference sequence). Trimming removed 1 base from V and 7 bases from J, with 20 bases in between. The CDR3 DNA sequence: TGTGCCAGCAGCCAAGGTCGAGGAGACCGGCGGGCAAATTCACCCCTCCACTTT. It specifies CASSQGRGDRRANSPLHF.

The rearrangement links TRBV18 to TRBJ1-6; D might be TRBD1 (6 bases). Germline V gene lookup returns CDR1 KGHSH and CDR2 LQKENI. V gave up 0 bases and J gave up 5 bases, with 14 bases separating them. The CDR3 spans 17 residues. Here the CDR3 reads CASSPPKTGQNNSPLHF. The CDR3 DNA is TGTGCCAGCTCACCACCGAAAACAGGGCAAAATAATTCACCCCTCCACTTT.

The gene calls are TRBV7-2 and TRBJ2-1; 8 bases are a match to TRBD2. The CDR3 sequence is 17 residues long. CDR1 is SGHTA and CDR2 is FQGNSA in the germline V gene. V shed 1 base and J 5 bases; nucleotides not matched to a gene: 10. The CDR3 protein is CASSLVLAGKWDNEQFF. The CDR3 DNA is TGTGCCAGCAGCTTAGTTTTAGCGGGGAAGTGGGACAATGAGCAGTTCTTC.

The chain uses TRBV6-4 and TRBJ2-7; 7 positions agree with TRBD1. V shed 7 bases, J shed 2 bases, and the junction held 14 bases outside the gene matches. This CDR3 has 16 amino acids. Per germline, CDR1 MRHNA and CDR2 SNTAGT. The CDR3 region has the DNA TGTGCCAGCACTGTTGACAGGGCAATCTCCGCCTACGAGCAGTACTTC. Translating gives CASTVDRAISAYEQYF.

J is TRBJ2-3 and V is TRBV3-1 (or the pseudogene TRBV3-2); the D gene could be TRBD1 or TRBD2 (5 bases each). CDR1 is LGHDT and CDR2 is YNNKEL in the germline V gene (reference sequence). V was cut by 4 bases and J by 2 bases, with 16 bases left in between. The CDR3 contains 16 residues. The CDR3 reads CASSPEGRLHTDTQYF. CDR3 in DNA: TGTGCCAGCAGCCCAGAGGGGCGACTCCACACAGATACGCAGTATTTT.

This clone was seen just once. This sequence joins TRBV27 and TRBJ2-3; unclear D gene. This CDR3 region has 13 residues. Germline V lookup: CDR1 MNHEY, CDR2 SMNVEV (reference sequence). V was shortened by 3 bases and J by 6 bases, with 10 bases between the two germline ends. Written as DNA, the CDR3 is TGTGCCAGCAGTTTGTCTAGGCGCGATACGCAGTATTTT. This translates into CASSLSRRDTQYF.

V is TRBV28 and J is TRBJ2-3; D possibly corresponds to TRBD2 (7 bases). Trimming stripped 7 bases from V and 1 base from J, with 18 bases between. This CDR3 is built from 16 residues. Per germline, CDR1 MDHEN and CDR2 SYDVKM. The CDR3 protein is CASTKGGGWRTDTQYF. CDR3 nucleotides: TGTGCCAGCACCAAGGGGGGGGGATGGCGCACAGATACGCAGTATTTT.